The TCR beta chain described here comes from a study of monozygotic twins with inflammatory bowel disease. Study conclusions and caveats: Data gave no support to a single strong signal or clonotype associated with IBD.

Investigators made cDNA in eight separate reactions per sample. With the 5' RACE reads reprocessed, TCRdb shows one record per CDR3 protein and no DNA. This table holds fewer than 550,000 distinct CDR3 sequences. Concerning this clonotype itself: Its antigen is currently unknown.

This CDR3 is 16 amino acids long. V usage is TRBV12-3 or TRBV12-4 and J usage is TRBJ2-7; TCRdb reports TRBD1, a call that lacks DNA to check it against. The sequence was obtained from a human donor with ulcerative colitis or Crohn's disease, or a healthy co-twin of an affected twin (not recorded which). Material for sequencing was blood. The CDR3 sequence is CASRGTGTQSVYEQYF.